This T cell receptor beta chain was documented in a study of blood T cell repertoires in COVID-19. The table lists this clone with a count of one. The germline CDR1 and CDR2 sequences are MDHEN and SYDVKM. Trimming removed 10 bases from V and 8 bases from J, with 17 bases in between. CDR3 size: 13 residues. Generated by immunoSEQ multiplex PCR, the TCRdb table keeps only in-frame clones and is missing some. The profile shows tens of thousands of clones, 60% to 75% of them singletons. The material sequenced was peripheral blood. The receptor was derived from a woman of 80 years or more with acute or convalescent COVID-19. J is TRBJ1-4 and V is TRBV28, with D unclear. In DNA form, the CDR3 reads TGTGCCACTGGACTTATGGGTCACGAAAAACTGTTTTTT. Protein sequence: CATGLMGHEKLFF. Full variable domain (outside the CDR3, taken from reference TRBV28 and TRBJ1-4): DVKVTQSSRYLVKRTGEKVFLECVQDMDHENMFWYRQDPGLGLRLIYFSYDVKMKEKGDIPEGYSVSREKKERFSLILESASTNQTSMYLCATGLMGHEKLFFGSGTQLSVL.